This entry lists 8 T cell receptor beta chains sequenced from one sample in a study of blood T cell repertoires in COVID-19. TCRdb's copy holds only in-frame clones and misses some; the assay was immunoSEQ multiplex PCR. The table records under 250,000 clones, around 92% of them present only once. Sequences were obtained from peripheral blood. These receptors were taken from a man aged 25 to 45 with acute or convalescent COVID-19.

The chain combines TRBV6-1 with TRBJ2-1; D uncertain. Germline values: CDR1 MNHNS, CDR2 SASEGT. V shed 2 bases and J shed 3 bases, with 11 bases lying between them. CDR3 length: 15 amino acids. CDR3 DNA: TGTGCCAGCAGTGAAAGTGCAGAAAGCTACAATGAGCAGTTCTTC. It encodes CASSESAESYNEQFF.

This chain connects TRBV2 to TRBJ2-2; 10 bases line up with TRBD1. The CDR3 loop spans 18 amino acids. Germline-derived CDR1 and CDR2 are SNHLY and FYNNEI. Unmatched junction bases numbered 11, after V lost 1 base and J lost 6 bases. The CDR3 nucleotides are TGTGCCAGCAGTGAAGGGCCCCCGGGACAGGGGTATCCCGGGGAGCTGTTTTTT. This gives the protein CASSEGPPGQGYPGELFF.

This clone is a singleton in its sample. The sample holds other DNA sequences that translate to the same CDR3. The gene calls are TRBV3-1 (or the pseudogene TRBV3-2) and TRBJ2-3; tentatively, D is TRBD2 (5 bases). This CDR3 is 14 amino acids long. Germline CDR1 is LGHDT and CDR2 is YNNKEL (reference sequence). With 1 base removed from V and 2 bases from J, the gap between germline ends came to 7 bases. The DNA of the CDR3 is TGTGCCAGCAGCCAAGCGGGATCCACAGATACGCAGTATTTT. It specifies CASSQAGSTDTQYF.

The chain is built from TRBV4-2 and TRBJ1-2; no clear D gene. Germline loops: CDR1 LGHNA, CDR2 YNFKEQ. This CDR3 is built from 15 residues. V was clipped by 3 bases and J by 2 bases, with 13 bases between them. Here the CDR3 reads CASSQSGAENYGYTF. The CDR3 bases are TGTGCCAGCAGCCAGAGCGGAGCAGAGAACTATGGCTACACCTTC.

This clone was found a few times. The chain employs TRBV24-1 and TRBJ2-1; D is uncertain. Trimming cost V 3 bases and J 2 bases, with 10 bases left between them. CDR1 and CDR2 (germline): KGHDR, SFDVKD. The CDR3 contains 15 residues. In nucleotides, the CDR3 is TGTGCCACCAGTGATAGGAGCGTTACCTACAATGAGCAGTTCTTC. Protein: CATSDRSVTYNEQFF.

The chain combines TRBV5-3 with TRBJ1-5, with D maybe TRBD1 (5 bases). TRBV5-3 falls under the ORF class, with uncertain function. The CDR3 is 16 residues long. V lost 1 base and J 0 bases, leaving 11 bases between the germline ends. The CDR3 nucleotides read TGTGCCAGAAGCTTGTTCCAGGGATATAGCAATCAGCCCCAGCATTTT. Its translation is CARSLFQGYSNQPQHF.

The V and J genes are TRBV7-9 and TRBJ1-1, with D uncertain. The CDR3 sequence is 13 residues long. Germline V gene data show CDR1 as SEHNR and CDR2 as FQNEAQ (reference sequence). Trimming took off 3 bases at V and 1 base at J, with 6 bases between the two ends. DNA of the CDR3: TGTGCCAGCAGCTTCGGAGGGAACACTGAAGCTTTCTTT. Its protein is CASSFGGNTEAFF.

The rearrangement links TRBV5-1 to TRBJ1-3; 7 nucleotides agree with TRBD1. This CDR3 contains 14 residues. The V gene's germline CDR1 is SGHRS and CDR2 YFSETQ. The V and J ends lost 4 bases and 8 bases, in that order; junction bases with no gene match: 9. CDR3 amino acids: CASSIQQGSDTIYF. Written as DNA, the CDR3 is TGCGCCAGCAGCATACAACAGGGGTCAGACACCATATATTTT.